This T cell receptor beta chain derives from a study of blood T cells in healthy people across ages. Study-level findings and limits: Versus aged donors, long-lived donors had higher diversity and more naive CD4+ cells.

With respect to this clonotype: What it binds is unknown.

Approximately 9.7 milliliters was the volume of peripheral blood drawn from each donor. Per-sample PBMC isolation yielded at least 7 million cells. Combining a sample-barcoded 5' primer with a J-beta primer mix, a second PCR ran for roughly 6 to 12 cycles. Each cDNA molecule was tagged by a template-switch adaptor that had 12 random nucleotides. TCRdb independently ran MiXCR on the 5' RACE reads; one entry per CDR3 protein. The table records approximately 830,000 distinct CDR3 sequences, around 62% of them present only once. V was pared by 4 bases and J by 3 bases, with 19 bases between. Germline CDR1 reads SGHRS; CDR2 reads YFSETQ. The CDR3 totals 16 residues.

Sequenced input: blood. The receptor was derived from a man aged 25 to 40 in good health. V gene TRBV5-1 combines with J gene TRBJ1-1; no definite D call. CDR3 protein: CASSLGPPIGDTEAFF. CDR3 in DNA: TGCGCCAGCAGCCTCGGACCGCCTATCGGGGACACTGAAGCTTTCTTT.